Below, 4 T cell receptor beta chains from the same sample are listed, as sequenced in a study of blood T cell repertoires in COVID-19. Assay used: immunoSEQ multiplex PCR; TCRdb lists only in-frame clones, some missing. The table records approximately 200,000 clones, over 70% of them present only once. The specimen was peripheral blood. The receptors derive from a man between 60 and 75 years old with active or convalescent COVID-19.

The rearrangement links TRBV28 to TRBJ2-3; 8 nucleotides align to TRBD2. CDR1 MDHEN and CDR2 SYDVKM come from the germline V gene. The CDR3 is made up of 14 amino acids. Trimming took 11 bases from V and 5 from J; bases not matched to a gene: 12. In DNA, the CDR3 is TGTGCCTCCGGACGGGAGGGCCGAGGAGATACGCAGTATTTT. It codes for CASGREGRGDTQYF.

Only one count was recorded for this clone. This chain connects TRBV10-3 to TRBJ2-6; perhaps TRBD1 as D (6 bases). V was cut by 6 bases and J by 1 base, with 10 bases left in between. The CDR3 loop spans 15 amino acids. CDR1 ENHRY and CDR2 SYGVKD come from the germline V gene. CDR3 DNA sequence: TGTGCCATCAGGGACAGAAATTCTGGGGCCAACGTCCTGACTTTC. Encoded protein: CAIRDRNSGANVLTF.

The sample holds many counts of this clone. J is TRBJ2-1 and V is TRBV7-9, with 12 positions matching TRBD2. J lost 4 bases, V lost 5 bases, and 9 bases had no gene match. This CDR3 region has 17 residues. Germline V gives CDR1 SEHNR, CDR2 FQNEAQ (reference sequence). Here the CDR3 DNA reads TGTGCCAGCAGCCCAACTAGCGGGAGGCCAGGATACAATGAGCAGTTCTTC. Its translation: CASSPTSGRPGYNEQFF.

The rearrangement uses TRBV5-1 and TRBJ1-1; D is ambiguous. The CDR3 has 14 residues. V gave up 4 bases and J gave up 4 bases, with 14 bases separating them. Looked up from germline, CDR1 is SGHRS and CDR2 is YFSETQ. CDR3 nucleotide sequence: TGCGCCAGCAGCCGTTCCACCTCGGGCACTGAAGCTTTCTTT. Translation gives CASSRSTSGTEAFF.